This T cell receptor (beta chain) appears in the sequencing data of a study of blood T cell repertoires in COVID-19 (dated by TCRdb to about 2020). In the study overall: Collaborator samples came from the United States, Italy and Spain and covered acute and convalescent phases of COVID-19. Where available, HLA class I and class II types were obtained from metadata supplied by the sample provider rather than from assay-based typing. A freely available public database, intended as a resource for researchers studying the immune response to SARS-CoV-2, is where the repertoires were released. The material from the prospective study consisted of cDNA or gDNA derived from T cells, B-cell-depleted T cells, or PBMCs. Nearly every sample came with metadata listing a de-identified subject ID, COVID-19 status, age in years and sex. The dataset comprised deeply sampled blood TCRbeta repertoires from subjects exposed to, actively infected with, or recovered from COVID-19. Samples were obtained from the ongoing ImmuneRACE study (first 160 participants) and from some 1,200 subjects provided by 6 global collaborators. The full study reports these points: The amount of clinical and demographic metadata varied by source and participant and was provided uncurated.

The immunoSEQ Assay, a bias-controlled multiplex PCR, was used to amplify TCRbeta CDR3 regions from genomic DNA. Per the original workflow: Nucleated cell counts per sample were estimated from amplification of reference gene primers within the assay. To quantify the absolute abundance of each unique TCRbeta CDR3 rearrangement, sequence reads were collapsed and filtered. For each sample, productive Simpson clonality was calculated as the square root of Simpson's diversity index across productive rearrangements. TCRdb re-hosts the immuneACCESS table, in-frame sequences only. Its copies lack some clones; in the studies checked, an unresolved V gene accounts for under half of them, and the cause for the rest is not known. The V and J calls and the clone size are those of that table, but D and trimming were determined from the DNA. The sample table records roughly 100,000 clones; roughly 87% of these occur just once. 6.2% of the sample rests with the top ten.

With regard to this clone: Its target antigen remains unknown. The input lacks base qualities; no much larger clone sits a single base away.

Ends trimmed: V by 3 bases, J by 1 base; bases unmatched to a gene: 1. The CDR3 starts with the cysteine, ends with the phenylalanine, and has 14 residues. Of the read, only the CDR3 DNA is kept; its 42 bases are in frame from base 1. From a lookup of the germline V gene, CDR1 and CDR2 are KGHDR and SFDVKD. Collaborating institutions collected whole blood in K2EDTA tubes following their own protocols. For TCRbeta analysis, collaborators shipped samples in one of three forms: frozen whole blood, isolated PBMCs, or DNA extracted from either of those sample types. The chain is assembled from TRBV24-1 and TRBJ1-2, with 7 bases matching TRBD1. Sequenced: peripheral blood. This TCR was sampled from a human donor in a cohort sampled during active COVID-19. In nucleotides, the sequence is TGTGCCACCAGTGATCAGGGGGGTAACTATGGCTACACCTTC. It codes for CATSDQGGNYGYTF.